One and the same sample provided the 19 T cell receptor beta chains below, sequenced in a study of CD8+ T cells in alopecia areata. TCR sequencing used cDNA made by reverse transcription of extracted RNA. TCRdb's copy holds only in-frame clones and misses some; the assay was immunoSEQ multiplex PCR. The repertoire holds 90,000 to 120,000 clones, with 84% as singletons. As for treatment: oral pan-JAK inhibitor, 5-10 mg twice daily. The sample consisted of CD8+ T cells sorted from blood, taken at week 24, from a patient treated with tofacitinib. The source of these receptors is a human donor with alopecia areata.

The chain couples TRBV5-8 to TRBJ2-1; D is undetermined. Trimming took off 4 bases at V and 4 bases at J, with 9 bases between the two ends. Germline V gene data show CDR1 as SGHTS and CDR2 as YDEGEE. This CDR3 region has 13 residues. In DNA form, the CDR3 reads TGTGCCAGCAGCCCAACTGTTTACAATGAGCAGTTCTTC. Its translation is CASSPTVYNEQFF.

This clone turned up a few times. This CDR3 is CASSHSGGDTQYF. CDR3 nucleotides: TGTGCCAGCAGTCATAGCGGGGGTGATACGCAGTATTTT. This chain joins TRBV14 and TRBJ2-3; 9 positions agree with TRBD2. The CDR3 totals 13 residues. The J segment lost 6 bases and the V segment lost 6 bases, leaving 4 bases of the junction unmatched. CDR1 and CDR2 (germline): SGHDN, FVKESK.

CDR3 nucleotides: TGTGCCAGCAGCCCAATATCAGACGGATTGAACACTGAAGCTTTCTTT. Its protein product is CASSPISDGLNTEAFF. The chain couples TRBV5-6 to TRBJ1-1; the D is unclear. The germline V gene encodes CDR1 SGHDT and CDR2 YYEEEE. The CDR3 has 16 amino acids. Trimming removed 4 bases from V and 0 bases from J, with 16 bases in between.

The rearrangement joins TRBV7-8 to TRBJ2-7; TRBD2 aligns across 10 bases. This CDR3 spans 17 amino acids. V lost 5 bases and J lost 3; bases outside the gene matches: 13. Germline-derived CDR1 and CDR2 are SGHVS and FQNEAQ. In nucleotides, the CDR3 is TGTGCCAGCAGCCCCGGCAGCGGGGGGGCCCTCCGCTACGAGCAGTACTTC. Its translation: CASSPGSGGALRYEQYF. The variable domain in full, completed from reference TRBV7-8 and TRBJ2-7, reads GAGVSQSPRYKVAKRGQDVALRCDPISGHVSLFWYQQALGQGPEFLTYFQNEAQLDKSGLPSDRFFAERPEGSVSTLKIQRTQQEDSAVYLCASSPGSGGALRYEQYFGPGTRLTVT.

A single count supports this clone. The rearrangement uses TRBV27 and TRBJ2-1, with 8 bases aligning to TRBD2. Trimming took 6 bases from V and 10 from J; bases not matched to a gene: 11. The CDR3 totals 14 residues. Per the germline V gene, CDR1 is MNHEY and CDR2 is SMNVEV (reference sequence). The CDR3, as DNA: TGTGCCAGCAGCCCCGGGGGGGCCCGCGGAGAGCAGTTCTTC. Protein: CASSPGGARGEQFF.

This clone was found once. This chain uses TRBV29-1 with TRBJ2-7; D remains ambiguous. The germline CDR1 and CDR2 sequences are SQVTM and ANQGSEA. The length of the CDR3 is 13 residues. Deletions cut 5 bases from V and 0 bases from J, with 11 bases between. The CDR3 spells CSVPRSGSYEQYF. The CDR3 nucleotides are TGCAGCGTTCCCCGCTCGGGCTCCTACGAGCAGTACTTC.

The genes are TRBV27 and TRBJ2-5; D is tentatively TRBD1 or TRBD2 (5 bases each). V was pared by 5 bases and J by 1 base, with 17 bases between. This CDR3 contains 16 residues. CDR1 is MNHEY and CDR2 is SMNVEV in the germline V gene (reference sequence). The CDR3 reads CASSPRGRQSQETQYF. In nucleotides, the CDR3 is TGTGCCAGCAGTCCAAGGGGACGACAGTCCCAAGAGACCCAGTACTTC.

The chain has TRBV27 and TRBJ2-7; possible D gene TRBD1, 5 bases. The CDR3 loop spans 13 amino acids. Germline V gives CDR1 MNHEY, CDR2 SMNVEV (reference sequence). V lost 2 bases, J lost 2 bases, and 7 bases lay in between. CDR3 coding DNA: TGTGCCAGCAGTTTAGACAGAGCCTACGAGCAGTACTTC. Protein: CASSLDRAYEQYF.

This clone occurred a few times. DNA for the CDR3: TGTGCCAGCAGTGACGGACGGGAGGGGAGGTACAATGAGCAGTTCTTC. Translated: CASSDGREGRYNEQFF. V usage is TRBV6-4 and J usage is TRBJ2-1; TRBD2 matches 8 bases. The CDR3 is 16 amino acids. Losses at the gene ends were 2 bases for V and 4 bases for J; bases not matched to a gene: 7. Germline V gene lookup returns CDR1 MRHNA and CDR2 SNTAGT.

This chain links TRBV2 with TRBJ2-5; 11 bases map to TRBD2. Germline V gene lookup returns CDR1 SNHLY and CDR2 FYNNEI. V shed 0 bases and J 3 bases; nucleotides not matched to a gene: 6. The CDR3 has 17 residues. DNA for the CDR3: TGTGCCAGCAGTGAAGCCAGACTAGCGGGGAAGGAAGAGACCCAGTACTTC. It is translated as CASSEARLAGKEETQYF.

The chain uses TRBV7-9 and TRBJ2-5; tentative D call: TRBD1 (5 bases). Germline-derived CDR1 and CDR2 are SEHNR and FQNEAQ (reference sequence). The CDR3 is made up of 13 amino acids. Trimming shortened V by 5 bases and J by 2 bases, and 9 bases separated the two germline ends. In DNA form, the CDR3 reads TGTGCCAGCAGCGCCGACAGACAAGAGACCCAGTACTTC. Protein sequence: CASSADRQETQYF.

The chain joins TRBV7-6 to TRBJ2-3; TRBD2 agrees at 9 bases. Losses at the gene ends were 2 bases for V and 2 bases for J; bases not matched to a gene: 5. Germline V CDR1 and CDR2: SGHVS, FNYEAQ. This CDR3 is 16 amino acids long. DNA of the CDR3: TGTGCCAGCAGCTTACCAGCGGGGGGTACCACAGATACGCAGTATTTT. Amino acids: CASSLPAGGTTDTQYF. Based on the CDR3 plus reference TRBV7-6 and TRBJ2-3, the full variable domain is GAGVSQSPRYKVTKRGQDVALRCDPISGHVSLYWYRQALGQGPEFLTYFNYEAQQDKSGLPNDRFSAERPEGSISTLTIQRTEQRDSAMYRCASSLPAGGTTDTQYFGPGTRLTVL.

The CDR3 loop is CASSLALSSMETQYF. The CDR3 coding sequence is TGTGCCAGCAGCTTAGCGCTCTCTAGCATGGAGACCCAGTACTTC. This chain connects TRBV7-2 to TRBJ2-5; possibly TRBD2 for D (5 bases). The germline gives CDR1 SGHTA, CDR2 FQGNSA. The CDR3 has 15 amino acids. V was trimmed by 0 bases and J by 5 bases, leaving 13 bases between them.

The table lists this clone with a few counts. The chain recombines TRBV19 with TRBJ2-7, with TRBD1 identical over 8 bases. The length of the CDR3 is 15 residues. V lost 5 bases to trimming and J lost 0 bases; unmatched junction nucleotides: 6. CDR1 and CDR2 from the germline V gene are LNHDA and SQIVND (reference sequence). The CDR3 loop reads CASSFGDRSSYEQYF. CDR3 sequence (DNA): TGTGCCAGTAGTTTCGGGGACAGGAGCTCCTACGAGCAGTACTTC.

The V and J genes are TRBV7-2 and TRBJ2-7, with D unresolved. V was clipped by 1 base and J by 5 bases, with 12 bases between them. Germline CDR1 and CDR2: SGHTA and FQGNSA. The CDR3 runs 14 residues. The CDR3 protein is CASSLEGFSDEQYF. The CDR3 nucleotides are TGTGCCAGCAGCTTAGAGGGCTTTTCGGACGAGCAGTACTTC.

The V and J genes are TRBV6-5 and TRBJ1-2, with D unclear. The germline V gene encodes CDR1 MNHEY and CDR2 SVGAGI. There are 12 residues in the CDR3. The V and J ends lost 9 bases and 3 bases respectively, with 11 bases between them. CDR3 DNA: TGTGCCAGTAGAGGCGGGTACTATGGCTACACCTTC. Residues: CASRGGYYGYTF.

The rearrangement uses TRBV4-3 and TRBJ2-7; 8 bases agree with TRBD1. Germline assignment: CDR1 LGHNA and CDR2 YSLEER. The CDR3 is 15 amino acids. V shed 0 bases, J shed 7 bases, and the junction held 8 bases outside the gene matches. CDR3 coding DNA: TGCGCCAGCAGCCAAGACCTAGGACAGGGCCAGGAGCAGTACTTC. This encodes CASSQDLGQGQEQYF.

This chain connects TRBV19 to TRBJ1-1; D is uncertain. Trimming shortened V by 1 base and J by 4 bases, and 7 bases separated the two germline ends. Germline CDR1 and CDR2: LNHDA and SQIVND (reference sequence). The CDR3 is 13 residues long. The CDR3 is CASSIGAATEAFF. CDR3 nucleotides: TGTGCCAGTAGTATAGGGGCGGCCACTGAAGCTTTCTTT.

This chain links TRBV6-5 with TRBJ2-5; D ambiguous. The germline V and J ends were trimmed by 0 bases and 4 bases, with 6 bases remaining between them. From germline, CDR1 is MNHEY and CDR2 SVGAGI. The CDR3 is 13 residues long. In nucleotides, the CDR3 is TGTGCCAGCAGTTACTCGGTAGCAGAGACCCAGTACTTC. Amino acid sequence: CASSYSVAETQYF.